This paragraph reports one T cell receptor beta chain. Authors' data handling: Estimated nucleated cell counts came from reference gene primer amplification. Some clones are missing from TCRdb's copy, which holds only in-frame ones; the method was immunoSEQ multiplex PCR. The V and J calls and clone size come from that table; D and trimming were worked out from the DNA. Found here are 150,000 to 180,000 clones, approximately 80% of them singletons; the top ten hold around 10%. This specimen belongs to a study of blood T cell repertoires in COVID-19. This CDR3 is built from 12 residues. Unmatched junction bases numbered 4, after V lost 6 bases and J lost 7 bases. One Seattle source followed patients from active infection through their disease course.

The chain is built from TRBV12-3 or TRBV12-4 and TRBJ1-1; 8 nucleotides line up with TRBD1. Sequenced material: peripheral blood. This receptor was obtained from a woman in her fifties or sixties with COVID-19, enrolled during active disease. The CDR3 bases are TGTGCCAGCAGCTGGGGGACAGGTGAAGCTTTCTTT. Its translation is CASSWGTGEAFF.